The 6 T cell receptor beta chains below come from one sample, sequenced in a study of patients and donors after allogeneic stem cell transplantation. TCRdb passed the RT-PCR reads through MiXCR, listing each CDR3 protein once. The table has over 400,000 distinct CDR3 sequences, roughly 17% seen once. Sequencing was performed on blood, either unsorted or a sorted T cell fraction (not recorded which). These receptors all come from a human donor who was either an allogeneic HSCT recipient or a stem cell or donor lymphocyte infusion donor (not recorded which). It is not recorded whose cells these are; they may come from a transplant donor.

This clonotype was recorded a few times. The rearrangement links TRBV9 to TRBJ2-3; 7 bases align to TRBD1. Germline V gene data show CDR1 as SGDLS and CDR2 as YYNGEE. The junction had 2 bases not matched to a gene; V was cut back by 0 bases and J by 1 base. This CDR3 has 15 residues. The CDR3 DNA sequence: TGTGCCAGCAGCGTAGAGGGACAGCGCACAGATACGCAGTATTTT. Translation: CASSVEGQRTDTQYF.

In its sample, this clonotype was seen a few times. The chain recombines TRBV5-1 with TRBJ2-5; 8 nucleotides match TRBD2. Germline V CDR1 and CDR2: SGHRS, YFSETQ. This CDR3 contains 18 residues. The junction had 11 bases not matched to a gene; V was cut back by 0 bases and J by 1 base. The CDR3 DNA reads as TGCGCCAGCAGCTTGGGGCTCTCTACTAGCGGCCTCCAAGAGACCCAGTACTTC. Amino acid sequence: CASSLGLSTSGLQETQYF.

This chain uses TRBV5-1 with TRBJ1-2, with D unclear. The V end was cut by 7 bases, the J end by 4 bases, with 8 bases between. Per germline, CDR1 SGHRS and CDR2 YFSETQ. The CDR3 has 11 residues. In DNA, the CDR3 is TGCGCCAGCGGCCACGGCTATGGCTACACCTTC. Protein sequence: CASGHGYGYTF.

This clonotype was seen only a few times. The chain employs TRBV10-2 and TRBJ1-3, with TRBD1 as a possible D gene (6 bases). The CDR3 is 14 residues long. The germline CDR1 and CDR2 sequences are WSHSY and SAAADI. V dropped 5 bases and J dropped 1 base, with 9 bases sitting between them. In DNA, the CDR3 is TGCGCCAGCAGTAAGGGGGGATCTGGAAACACCATATATTTT. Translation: CASSKGGSGNTIYF.

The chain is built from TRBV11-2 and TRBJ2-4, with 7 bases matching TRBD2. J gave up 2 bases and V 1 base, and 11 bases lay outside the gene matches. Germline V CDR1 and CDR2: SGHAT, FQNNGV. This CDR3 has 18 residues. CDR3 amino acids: CASSLVRGRGDTKNIQYF. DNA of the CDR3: TGTGCCAGCAGCTTAGTCAGAGGGAGGGGCGACACCAAAAACATTCAGTACTTC.

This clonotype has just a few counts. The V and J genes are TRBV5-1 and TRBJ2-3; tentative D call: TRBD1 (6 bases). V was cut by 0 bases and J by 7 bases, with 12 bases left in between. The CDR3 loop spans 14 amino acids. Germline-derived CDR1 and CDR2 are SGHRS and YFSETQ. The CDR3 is CASSLGQAENTQYF. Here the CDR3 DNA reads TGCGCCAGCAGCTTGGGACAGGCGGAGAATACGCAGTATTTT. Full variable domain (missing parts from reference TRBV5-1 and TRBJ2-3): KAGVTQTPRYLIKTRGQQVTLSCSPISGHRSVSWYQQTPGQGLQFLFEYFSETQRNKGNFPGRFSGRQFSNSRSEMNVSTLELGDSALYLCASSLGQAENTQYFGPGTRLTVL.